The clone carrying this TCR beta chain was recorded once. Methods used by the authors: Counts of nucleated cells, estimated from reference gene primer amplification, were obtained. Here immunoSEQ multiplex PCR was the method, and the copy in TCRdb shows in-frame clones only, minus some. V, J and clone size are those of that table, while D and trimming were read from the DNA. The sample has 380,000 or so clones, 89% seen once. The record originates from a study of blood T cell repertoires in COVID-19. For the study at large: T cells, B-cell-depleted T cells, or PBMCs supplied cDNA or gDNA.

CDR3 length equals 14 residues. Germline CDR1 and CDR2: MRHNA and SNTAGT. J was trimmed by 0 bases and V by 4 bases; bases with no gene match: 2. This TCR was sampled from a man in his forties or fifties with acute or convalescent COVID-19. The sample was peripheral blood. The J gene is TRBJ2-7, the V gene TRBV6-4; 8 nucleotides line up with TRBD2. DNA for the CDR3: TGTGCCAGCAGTGTGAGCGGGAGCTCCTACGAGCAGTACTTC. Translation gives CASSVSGSSYEQYF.